The present entry profiles one T cell receptor (beta chain) with its context. Its specificity is unknown. The libraries were made with immunoSEQ v3.0 at survey level. Researchers set sequencing to target roughly 40,000-55,000 T-cell genomes per sample. Generated by immunoSEQ multiplex PCR, the TCRdb table keeps only in-frame clones and is missing some. The sample consists of tens of thousands of clones, 84% of them appearing once. These data originate in a study of long-term antiretroviral therapy in people with HIV. Overall study context: Sampling started about a decade before the 2015 immediate-ART recommendation.

Study observations and caveats: Dominant in the repertoire at all time points were clones expanded before ART.

V shed 0 bases and J 4 bases; nucleotides not matched to a gene: 15. The CDR3 has 19 residues. CDR1 MGHRA and CDR2 YSYEKL come from the germline V gene. The TCR was taken from a young man with HIV. Specimen: unsorted PBMCs, collected almost 6 years after starting antiretroviral therapy. The chain recombines TRBV4-1 with TRBJ1-2; 9 bases align to TRBD1. The CDR3 spells CASSQDSRGQGTYPYGYTF. CDR3 sequence (DNA): TGCGCCAGCAGCCAAGATTCTAGGGGACAGGGTACCTATCCCTATGGCTACACCTTC.